This T cell receptor beta chain was observed in a study of Graves' ophthalmopathy and Graves' hyperthyroidism. Investigators amplified TCR beta CDR3 regions from RNA transcripts. First-round RT-PCR used HTBI primers; second-round multiplex PCR followed. From the multiplex PCR reads, TCRdb called clonotypes with MiXCR, one entry per CDR3 protein. The sample lists about 700,000 distinct CDR3 sequences, 40% occurring once. Germline V gene data show CDR1 as SGHTA and CDR2 as FQGTGA. V shed 10 bases, J shed 3 bases, and the junction held 16 bases outside the gene matches. CDR3 length: 16 amino acids. V and J are TRBV7-3 and TRBJ2-5, with 8 bases lining up with TRBD2. Sequenced: peripheral blood. The source is an adult man with Graves' ophthalmopathy. The DNA for the CDR3 is TGTGCCATCAGTGAGAGACCGGGACTAGGAGAAGAGACCCAGTACTTC. Its protein product is CAISERPGLGEETQYF.